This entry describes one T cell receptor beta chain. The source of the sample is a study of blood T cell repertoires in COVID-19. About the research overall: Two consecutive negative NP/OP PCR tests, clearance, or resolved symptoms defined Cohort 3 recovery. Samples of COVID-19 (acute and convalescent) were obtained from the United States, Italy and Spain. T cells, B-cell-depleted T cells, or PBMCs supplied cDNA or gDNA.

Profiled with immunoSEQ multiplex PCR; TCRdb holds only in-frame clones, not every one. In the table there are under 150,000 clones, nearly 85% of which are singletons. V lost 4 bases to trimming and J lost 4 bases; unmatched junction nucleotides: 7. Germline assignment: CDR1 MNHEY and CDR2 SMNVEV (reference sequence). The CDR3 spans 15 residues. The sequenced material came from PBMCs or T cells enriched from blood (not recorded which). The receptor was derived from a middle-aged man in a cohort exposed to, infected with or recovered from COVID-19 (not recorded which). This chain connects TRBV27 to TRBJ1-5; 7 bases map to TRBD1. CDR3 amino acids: CASSSQGELNQPQHF. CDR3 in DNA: TGTGCCAGCAGTTCCCAGGGGGAACTTAATCAGCCCCAGCATTTT.